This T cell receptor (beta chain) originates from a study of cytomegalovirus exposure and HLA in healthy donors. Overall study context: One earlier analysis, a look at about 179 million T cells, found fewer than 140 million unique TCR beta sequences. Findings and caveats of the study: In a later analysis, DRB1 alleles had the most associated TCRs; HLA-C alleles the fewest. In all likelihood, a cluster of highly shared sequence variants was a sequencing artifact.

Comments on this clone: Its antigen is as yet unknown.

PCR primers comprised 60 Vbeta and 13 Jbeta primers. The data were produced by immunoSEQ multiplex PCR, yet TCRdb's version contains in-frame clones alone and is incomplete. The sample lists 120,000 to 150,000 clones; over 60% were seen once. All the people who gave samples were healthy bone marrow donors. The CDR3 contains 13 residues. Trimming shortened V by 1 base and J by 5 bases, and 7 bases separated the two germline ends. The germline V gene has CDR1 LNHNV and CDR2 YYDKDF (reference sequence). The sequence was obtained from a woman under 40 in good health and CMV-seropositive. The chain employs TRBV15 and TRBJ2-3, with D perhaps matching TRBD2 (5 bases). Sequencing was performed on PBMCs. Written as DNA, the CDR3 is TGTGCCACCAGCAGAGGGGCGGGAGATACGCAGTATTTT. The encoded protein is CATSRGAGDTQYF.